This T cell receptor (beta chain) was identified in a study of patients and donors after allogeneic stem cell transplantation. This clonotype appeared a single time. The CDR3 covers 17 residues. The V gene lost 7 bases and the J gene lost 0 bases, with 16 bases spanning the gap. Each CDR3 protein is one row after TCRdb ran MiXCR on the RT-PCR reads. The table lists tens of thousands of distinct CDR3 sequences, roughly a third of them singletons. V usage is TRBV12-3 or TRBV12-4 and J usage is TRBJ2-6; D may be TRBD1 (5 bases). The TCR originated in a human donor who was either an allogeneic HSCT recipient or a stem cell or donor lymphocyte infusion donor (not recorded which). It is not recorded whose cells these are; they may come from a transplant donor. Source material: blood, either unsorted or a sorted T cell fraction (not recorded which). CDR3 bases: TGTGCCAGCACCCGAAATGGGGCCTCCTCTGGGGCCAACGTCCTGACTTTC. Protein product: CASTRNGASSGANVLTF.